One and the same sample provided the 25 T cell receptor beta chains below, sequenced in a study of T cell responses to AZD1222 COVID-19 vaccine. This table comes from immunoSEQ multiplex PCR, and its TCRdb copy is limited to in-frame clones, with some not included. The sample gives about 110,000 clones, 75% to 95% of which show up once; about 6.6% is in the top ten. The sequenced sample was peripheral blood, obtained 28 days after the second AZD1222 dose. These TCRs come from an adult who received the AZD1222 COVID-19 vaccine.

This clone was seen a single time. The chain carries TRBV5-6 and TRBJ1-2; possible D gene TRBD1, 5 bases. Per germline, CDR1 SGHDT and CDR2 YYEEEE. Trimming took off 1 base at V and 4 bases at J, with 14 bases between the two ends. The CDR3 sequence is 15 residues long. The CDR3 reads CASSLRGPTPYGYTF. CDR3 nucleotides: TGTGCCAGCAGCTTGAGGGGCCCAACCCCCTATGGCTACACCTTC.

This chain uses TRBV3-1 (or the pseudogene TRBV3-2) with TRBJ1-2; the D is unclear. In germline, CDR1 is LGHDT, CDR2 YNNKEL (reference sequence). V dropped 4 bases and J dropped 14 bases, with 14 bases sitting between them. This CDR3 has 11 amino acids. In DNA, the CDR3 is TGTGCCAGCAGCCGTGTCGACGGATTGACCTTC. Translating gives CASSRVDGLTF.

This chain connects TRBV6-6 to TRBJ1-6; D is ambiguous. The germline CDR1 and CDR2 sequences are MNHNY and SVGAGI (reference sequence). The V and J ends lost 0 bases and 13 bases respectively, with 16 bases between them. The CDR3 spans 15 residues. Written as DNA, the CDR3 is TGTGCCAGCAGTTACTCGATAGGGTTGGGTGAGCCCCTCCACTTT. Its protein is CASSYSIGLGEPLHF.

The chain joins TRBV4-3 to TRBJ1-6; D is uncertain. This CDR3 spans 14 amino acids. Germline loops: CDR1 LGHNA, CDR2 YSLEER. V was cut by 4 bases and J by 9 bases, with 13 bases left in between. This chain's CDR3 is CASSLGTGSSPLHF. The CDR3 bases are TGCGCCAGCAGCCTCGGCACGGGAAGTTCACCCCTCCACTTT.

The chain links TRBV6-5 to TRBJ1-1, with 7 bases aligning to TRBD1. V lost 6 bases, J lost 5 bases, and 9 bases stayed unmatched. This CDR3 spans 14 amino acids. The germline V gene has CDR1 MNHEY and CDR2 SVGAGI. CDR3 region: CASSFDRAKTEAFF. DNA for the CDR3: TGTGCCAGCAGCTTCGACAGGGCAAAAACTGAAGCTTTCTTT.

The genes are TRBV7-2 and TRBJ1-1; no clear D. Germline V CDR1 and CDR2: SGHTA, FQGNSA. V was pared by 1 base and J by 0 bases, with 9 bases between. The CDR3 covers 15 residues. CDR3 coding DNA: TGTGCCAGCAGCTTAGTACACACACTGAACACTGAAGCTTTCTTT. Its translation is CASSLVHTLNTEAFF.

In its sample, this clone was seen once. The rearrangement uses TRBV5-4 and TRBJ2-7; 9 bases map to TRBD1. This CDR3 comprises 16 residues. Germline V lookup: CDR1 SGHNT, CDR2 YYREEE (reference sequence). V trimming: 4 bases; J trimming: 2 bases; junction bases outside the gene matches: 10. The CDR3 DNA reads TGTGCCAGCAGCCCTAATTCGGGACAGGGAGCCTACGAGCAGTACTTC. This codes for CASSPNSGQGAYEQYF.

The CDR3 here is CASSLRGLGANTEAFF. The CDR3 region has the DNA TGTGCCAGCAGCTTACGGGGGTTGGGCGCGAACACTGAAGCTTTCTTT. V gene TRBV11-2 combines with J gene TRBJ1-1, with D possibly TRBD1 on 5 matching bases. The CDR3 sequence is 16 residues long. CDR1 SGHAT and CDR2 FQNNGV come from the germline V gene. V dropped 2 bases and J dropped 1 base, with 14 bases sitting between them.

For this clone: Compared with germline, one end of the junction differs, possibly owing to a read error. The rearrangement joins TRBV6-5 to TRBJ1-1; D possibly corresponds to TRBD1 (5 bases). The germline V gene encodes CDR1 MNHEY and CDR2 SVGAGI. This CDR3 has 15 residues. The CDR3 sequence: CASSDSGEGNTEAFF. CDR3 nucleotide sequence: TGTGCCAGCAGTGACTCGGGGGAGGGGAACACTGAAGCTTTCTTT.

This clone was seen more than once but under ten times. This chain links TRBV30 with TRBJ1-5, with TRBD1 matching 7 bases. In germline, CDR1 is GTSNPN, CDR2 SVGIG (reference sequence). The CDR3 covers 15 residues. The J segment lost 0 bases and the V segment lost 3 bases, leaving 5 bases of the junction unmatched. In DNA, the CDR3 is TGTGCCTGGAGCGGACAGGCAAATAGCAATCAGCCCCAGCATTTT. Protein product: CAWSGQANSNQPQHF.

In this sample, this clone turned up a few times. The chain has TRBV11-2 and TRBJ1-5, with D hard to call. CDR3 length: 15 amino acids. Per the germline V gene, CDR1 is SGHAT and CDR2 is FQNNGV. With 4 bases removed from V and 0 bases from J, the gap between germline ends came to 10 bases. The CDR3: CASSSPNLSNQPQHF. The CDR3 bases are TGTGCCAGCAGCTCCCCGAACCTTAGCAATCAGCCCCAGCATTTT.

J is TRBJ2-7 and V is TRBV18; TRBD1 or TRBD2 may be the D gene (5 bases each). Trimming removed 6 bases from V and 0 bases from J, with 12 bases in between. The CDR3 sequence is 14 residues long. The germline V gene has CDR1 KGHSH and CDR2 LQKENI. CDR3 protein: CASSRDGNSYEQYF. The CDR3 nucleotides are TGTGCCAGCTCCCGGGACGGAAACTCCTACGAGCAGTACTTC.

This clone was found once. V is TRBV12-3 or TRBV12-4 and J is TRBJ2-1; no firm D call. The CDR3 loop spans 12 amino acids. Deletions cut 6 bases from V and 4 bases from J, with 7 bases between. CDR3 protein: CASRGGYNEQFF. DNA of the CDR3: TGTGCCAGCAGAGGCGGTTACAATGAGCAGTTCTTC.

This chain joins TRBV5-6 and TRBJ2-3; D gene uncertain. Deletions cut 2 bases from V and 5 bases from J, with 9 bases between. Germline lookup yields CDR1 SGHDT and CDR2 YYEEEE. The CDR3 has 13 amino acids. Here the CDR3 reads CASSFGPGDTQYF. The CDR3 bases are TGTGCCAGCAGCTTTGGGCCTGGAGATACGCAGTATTTT.

This rearrangement joins TRBV10-1 to TRBJ1-1; a weak D match, TRBD1 (6 bases). The ends were cut back, 3 bases at V and 1 base at J, with 6 bases in the middle. The germline gives CDR1 WNHNN, CDR2 SYGVQD (reference sequence). CDR3 size: 13 residues. DNA of the CDR3: TGCGCCAGCAGTGAACAGGGGAACACTGAAGCTTTCTTT. This translates into CASSEQGNTEAFF.

This rearrangement joins TRBV18 to TRBJ1-2; no reliable D call. Germline assignment: CDR1 KGHSH and CDR2 LQKENI. The CDR3 extends over 15 amino acids. Trimming pared 4 bases from V and 0 bases from J, leaving 12 bases between. CDR3 in amino acids: CASSLGIGANYGYTF. The CDR3 DNA sequence: TGTGCCAGCTCACTGGGAATTGGAGCTAACTATGGCTACACCTTC.

V gene TRBV7-8 combines with J gene TRBJ1-5, with D unclear. The germline CDR1 and CDR2 sequences are SGHVS and FQNEAQ. CDR3 size: 13 residues. Deletions cut 1 base from V and 7 bases from J, with 8 bases between. CDR3 in DNA: TGTGCCAGCAGCTTAGAAGGGAGGCAGCCCCAGCATTTT. Translated, it gives CASSLEGRQPQHF.

The chain couples TRBV5-1 to TRBJ1-1, with TRBD1 identical over 8 bases. CDR3 length: 15 amino acids. Germline V lookup: CDR1 SGHRS, CDR2 YFSETQ. Trimming at V came to 4 bases and at J to 2 bases, leaving 7 bases not matched to a gene. CDR3 region: CASSKPTGANTEAFF. The CDR3 DNA sequence: TGCGCCAGCAGCAAACCGACAGGGGCCAACACTGAAGCTTTCTTT.

This clone was picked up a small number of times. The chain joins TRBV19 to TRBJ2-5, with D possibly called TRBD1 or TRBD2 (5 bases each). Trimming shortened V by 6 bases and J by 0 bases, and 17 bases separated the two germline ends. This CDR3 region has 16 residues. Germline values: CDR1 LNHDA, CDR2 SQIVND (reference sequence). Here the CDR3 DNA reads TGTGCCAGTAGCCCCCTCTGGGGACCAAACCAAGAGACCCAGTACTTC. It codes for CASSPLWGPNQETQYF.

CDR3 protein: CAIGAVENQPQHF. CDR3 nucleotides: TGTGCCATCGGGGCAGTAGAGAATCAGCCCCAGCATTTT. V is TRBV10-3 and J is TRBJ1-5; D might be TRBD1 (5 bases). The CDR3 spans 13 residues. V dropped 8 bases and J dropped 4 bases, with 12 bases sitting between them. Germline V gene data show CDR1 as ENHRY and CDR2 as SYGVKD.

The gene calls are TRBV21-1 and TRBJ1-2; the D call TRBD1 from the table was never checked on the DNA. TRBV21-1 is classified as a pseudogene. This CDR3 comprises 16 residues. CDR3 nucleotide sequence: TGTGCCAGCAGCACCGACCGCGGACAGGGGATAGATGGCTACACCTTC. It translates to CASSTDRGQGIDGYTF.

In DNA form, the CDR3 reads TGTGCCAGTAGCACGGGGGGCAACACCGGGGAGCTGTTTTTT. The encoded protein is CASSTGGNTGELFF. The chain carries TRBV19 and TRBJ2-2, with a possible D match to TRBD2 (7 bases). V lost 6 bases to trimming and J lost 2 bases, with 10 bases between them. CDR1 LNHDA and CDR2 SQIVND come from the germline V gene (reference sequence). CDR3 size: 14 residues.

The chain has TRBV7-2 and TRBJ1-1, with 8 bases aligning to TRBD1. This CDR3 has 15 residues. J lost 6 bases, V lost 5 bases, and 11 bases had no gene match. Germline assignment: CDR1 SGHTA and CDR2 FQGNSA. The CDR3 bases are TGTGCCAGCAGCCCTTTGACAGGGGTGACCGCTGAAGCTTTCTTT. Translating gives CASSPLTGVTAEAFF.

V gene TRBV4-3 combines with J gene TRBJ1-2; weak D call: TRBD1 (5 bases). Trimming removed 0 bases from V and 3 bases from J, with 11 bases in between. Germline CDR1 and CDR2: LGHNA and YSLEER. The CDR3 runs 15 residues. The CDR3 spells CASSQDSGGYYGYTF. As DNA, the CDR3 is TGCGCCAGCAGCCAAGACAGTGGGGGTTACTATGGCTACACCTTC.

The rearrangement links TRBV30 to TRBJ1-1, with D uncertain. CDR1 and CDR2 from the germline V gene are GTSNPN and SVGIG (reference sequence). The CDR3 runs 14 residues. The V end lost 0 bases, the J end lost 1 base, and 9 bases lay between the germline ends. CDR3 bases: TGTGCCTGGAGTGTACTGCAGGCGAACACTGAAGCTTTCTTT. Its translation is CAWSVLQANTEAFF.